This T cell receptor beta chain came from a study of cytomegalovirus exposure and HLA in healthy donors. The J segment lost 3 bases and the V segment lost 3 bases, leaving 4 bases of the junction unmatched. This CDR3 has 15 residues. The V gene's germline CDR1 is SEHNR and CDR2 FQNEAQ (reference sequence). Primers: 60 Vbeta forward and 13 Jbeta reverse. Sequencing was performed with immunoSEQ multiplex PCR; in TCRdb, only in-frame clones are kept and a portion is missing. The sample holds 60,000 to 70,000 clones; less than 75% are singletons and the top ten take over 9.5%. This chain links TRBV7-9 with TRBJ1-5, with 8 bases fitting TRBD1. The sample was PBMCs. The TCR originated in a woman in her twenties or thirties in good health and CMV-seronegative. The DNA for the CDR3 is TGTGCCAGCAGCTTGGGACAGGTCCCCAATCAGCCCCAGCATTTT. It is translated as CASSLGQVPNQPQHF.